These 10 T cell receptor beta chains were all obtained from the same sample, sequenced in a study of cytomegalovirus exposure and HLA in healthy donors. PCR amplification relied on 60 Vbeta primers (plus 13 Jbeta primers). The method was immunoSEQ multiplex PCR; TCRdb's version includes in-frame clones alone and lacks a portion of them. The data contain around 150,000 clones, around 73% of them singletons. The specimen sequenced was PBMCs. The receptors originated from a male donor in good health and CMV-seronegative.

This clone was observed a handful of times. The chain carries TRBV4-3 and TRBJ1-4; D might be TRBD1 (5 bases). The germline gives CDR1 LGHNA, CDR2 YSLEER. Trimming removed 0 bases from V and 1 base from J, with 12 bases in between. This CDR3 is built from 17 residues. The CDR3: CASSQDFRGRTNEKLFF. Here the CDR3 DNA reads TGCGCCAGCAGCCAAGACTTCCGGGGGAGAACTAATGAAAAACTGTTTTTT.

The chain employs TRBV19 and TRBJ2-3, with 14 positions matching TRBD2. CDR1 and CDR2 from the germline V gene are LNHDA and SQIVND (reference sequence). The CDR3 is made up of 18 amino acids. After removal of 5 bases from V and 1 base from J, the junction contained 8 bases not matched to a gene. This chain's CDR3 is CASSPSSGLAGGTDTQYF. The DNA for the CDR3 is TGTGCCAGTAGTCCTTCTTCGGGACTAGCGGGAGGCACAGATACGCAGTATTTT.

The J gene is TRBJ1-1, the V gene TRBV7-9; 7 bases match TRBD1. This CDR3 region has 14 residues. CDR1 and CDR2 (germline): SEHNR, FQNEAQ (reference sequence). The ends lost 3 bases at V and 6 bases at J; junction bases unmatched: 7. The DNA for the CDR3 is TGTGCCAGCAGCTTTTGGCATCAGGGGGCTGAAGCTTTCTTT. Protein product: CASSFWHQGAEAFF.

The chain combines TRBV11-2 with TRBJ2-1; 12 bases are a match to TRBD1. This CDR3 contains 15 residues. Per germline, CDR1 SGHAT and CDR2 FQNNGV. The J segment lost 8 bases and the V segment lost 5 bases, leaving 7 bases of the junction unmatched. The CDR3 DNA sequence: TGTGCCAGCAGCCGCGGGACAGGGGGCGTAGATGAGCAGTTCTTC. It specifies CASSRGTGGVDEQFF. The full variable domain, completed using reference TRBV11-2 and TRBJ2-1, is EAGVAQSPRYKIIEKRQSVAFWCNPISGHATLYWYQQILGQGPKLLIQFQNNGVVDDSQLPKDRFSAERLKGVDSTLKIQPAKLEDSAVYLCASSRGTGGVDEQFFGPGTRLTVL.

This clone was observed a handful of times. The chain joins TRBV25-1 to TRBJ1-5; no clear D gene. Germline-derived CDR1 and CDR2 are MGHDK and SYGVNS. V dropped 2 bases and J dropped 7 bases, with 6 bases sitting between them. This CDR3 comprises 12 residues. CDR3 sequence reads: CASSEAGQPQHF. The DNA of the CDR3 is TGTGCCAGCAGTGAAGCGGGACAGCCCCAGCATTTT.

DNA of the CDR3: TGTGCCAGCAGCCCAAGGGAGCTAGCCCGGCGGGGGGAGACCCAGTACTTC. Protein sequence: CASSPRELARRGETQYF. This sequence joins TRBV5-6 and TRBJ2-5, with 7 bases that match TRBD2. The germline gives CDR1 SGHDT, CDR2 YYEEEE. CDR3 size: 17 residues. The V segment lost 4 bases and the J segment 5 bases; nucleotides outside the gene matches: 17.

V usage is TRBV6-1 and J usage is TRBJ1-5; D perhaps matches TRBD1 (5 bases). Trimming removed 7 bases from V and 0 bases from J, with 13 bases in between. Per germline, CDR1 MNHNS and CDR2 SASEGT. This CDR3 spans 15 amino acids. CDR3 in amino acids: CASTSWGGSNQPQHF. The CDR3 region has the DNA TGTGCCAGCACCTCCTGGGGGGGTAGCAATCAGCCCCAGCATTTT.

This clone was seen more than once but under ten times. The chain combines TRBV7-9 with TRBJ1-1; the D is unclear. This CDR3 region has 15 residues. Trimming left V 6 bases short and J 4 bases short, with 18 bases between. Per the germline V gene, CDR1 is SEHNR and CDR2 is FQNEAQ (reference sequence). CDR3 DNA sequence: TGTGCCAGCAGACTAAGTAGGATGGGGAGCACTGAAGCTTTCTTT. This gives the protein CASRLSRMGSTEAFF.

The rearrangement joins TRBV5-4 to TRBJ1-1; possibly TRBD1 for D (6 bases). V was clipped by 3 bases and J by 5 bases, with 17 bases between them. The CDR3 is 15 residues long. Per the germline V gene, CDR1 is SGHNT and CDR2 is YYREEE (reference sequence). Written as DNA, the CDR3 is TGTGCCAGCAGCTATAAACAGGGATGGGGTACTGAAGCTTTCTTT. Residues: CASSYKQGWGTEAFF.

The CDR3 spells CASSKLVRDRAYQETQYF. The CDR3 DNA is TGTGCCAGCAGCAAATTGGTGAGAGACAGGGCGTATCAAGAGACCCAGTACTTC. The chain joins TRBV21-1 to TRBJ2-5; TRBD1 reflects the table's D call only, with no check against the DNA. TRBV21-1 is tagged as a pseudogene. The CDR3 runs to 18 residues.